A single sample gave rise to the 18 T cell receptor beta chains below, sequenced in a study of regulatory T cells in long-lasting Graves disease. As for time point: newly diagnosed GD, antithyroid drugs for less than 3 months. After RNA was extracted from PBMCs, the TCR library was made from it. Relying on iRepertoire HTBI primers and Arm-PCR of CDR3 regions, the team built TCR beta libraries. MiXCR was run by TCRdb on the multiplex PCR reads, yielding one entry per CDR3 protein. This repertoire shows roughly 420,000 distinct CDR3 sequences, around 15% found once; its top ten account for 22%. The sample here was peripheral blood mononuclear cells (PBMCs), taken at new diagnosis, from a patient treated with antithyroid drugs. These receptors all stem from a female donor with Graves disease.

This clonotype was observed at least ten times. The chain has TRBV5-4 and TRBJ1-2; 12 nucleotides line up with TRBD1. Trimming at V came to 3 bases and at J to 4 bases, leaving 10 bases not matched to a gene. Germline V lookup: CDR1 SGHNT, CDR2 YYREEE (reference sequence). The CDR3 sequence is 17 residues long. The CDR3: CASSSGTGGFEGYGYTF. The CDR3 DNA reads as TGTGCCAGCAGCTCCGGGACAGGGGGCTTTGAGGGCTATGGCTACACCTTC.

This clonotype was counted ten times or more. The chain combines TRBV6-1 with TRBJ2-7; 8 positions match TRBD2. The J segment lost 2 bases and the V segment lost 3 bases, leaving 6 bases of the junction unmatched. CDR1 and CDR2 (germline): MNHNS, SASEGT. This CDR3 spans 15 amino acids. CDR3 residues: CASSDPSGRTYEQYF. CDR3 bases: TGTGCCAGCAGTGACCCCAGCGGGAGAACCTACGAGCAGTACTTC.

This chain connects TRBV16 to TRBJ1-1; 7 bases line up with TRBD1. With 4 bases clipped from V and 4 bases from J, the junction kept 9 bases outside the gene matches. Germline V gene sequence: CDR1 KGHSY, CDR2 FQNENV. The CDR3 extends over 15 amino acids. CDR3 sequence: CASSPNQGGGTEAFF. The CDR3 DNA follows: TGTGCCAGCAGCCCGAATCAGGGGGGAGGCACTGAAGCTTTCTTT. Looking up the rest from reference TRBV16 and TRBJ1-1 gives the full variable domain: GEEVAQTPKHLVRGEGQKAKLYCAPIKGHSYVFWYQQVLKNEFKFLISFQNENVFDETGMPKERFSAKCLPNSPCSLEIQATKLEDSAVYFCASSPNQGGGTEAFFGQGTRLTVV.

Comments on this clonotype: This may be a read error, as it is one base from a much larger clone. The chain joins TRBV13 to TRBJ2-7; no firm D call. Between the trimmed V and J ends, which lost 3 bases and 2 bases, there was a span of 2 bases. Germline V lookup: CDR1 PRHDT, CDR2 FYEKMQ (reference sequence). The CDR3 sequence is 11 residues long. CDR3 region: CASSFPYEQYF. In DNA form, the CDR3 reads TGTGCCAGCAGCTTCCCCTACGAGCAGTACTTC.

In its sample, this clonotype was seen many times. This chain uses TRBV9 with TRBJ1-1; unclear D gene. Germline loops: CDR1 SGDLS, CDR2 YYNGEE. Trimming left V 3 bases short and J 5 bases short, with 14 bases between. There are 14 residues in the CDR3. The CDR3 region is CASSDPGVTTEAFF. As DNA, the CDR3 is TGTGCCAGCAGCGACCCCGGGGTAACAACTGAAGCTTTCTTT.

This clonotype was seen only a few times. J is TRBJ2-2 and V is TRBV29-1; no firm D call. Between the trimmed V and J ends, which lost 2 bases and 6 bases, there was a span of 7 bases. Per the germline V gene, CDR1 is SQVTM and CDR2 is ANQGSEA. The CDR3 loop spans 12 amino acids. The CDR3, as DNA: TGCAGCGTTGAATTCGGGTCCGGGGAGCTGTTTTTT. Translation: CSVEFGSGELFF.

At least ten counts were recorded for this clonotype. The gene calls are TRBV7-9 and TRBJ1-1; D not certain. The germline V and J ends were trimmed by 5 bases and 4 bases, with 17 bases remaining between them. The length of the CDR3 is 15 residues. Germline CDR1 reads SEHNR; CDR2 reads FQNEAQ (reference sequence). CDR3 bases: TGTGCCAGCAGCCAAGGTATGGCAGACGGCACTGAAGCTTTCTTT. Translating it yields CASSQGMADGTEAFF. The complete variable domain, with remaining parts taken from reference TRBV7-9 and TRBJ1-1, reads DTGVSQNPRHKITKRGQNVTFRCDPISEHNRLYWYRQTLGQGPEFLTYFQNEAQLEKSRLLSDRFSAERPKGSFSTLEIQRTEQGDSAMYLCASSQGMADGTEAFFGQGTRLTVV.

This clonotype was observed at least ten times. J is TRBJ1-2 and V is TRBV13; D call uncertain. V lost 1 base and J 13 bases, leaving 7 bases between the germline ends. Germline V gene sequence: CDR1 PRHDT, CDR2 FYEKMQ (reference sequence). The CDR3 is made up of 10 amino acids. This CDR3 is CASSLDRPTF. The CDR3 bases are TGTGCCAGCAGCTTAGACAGACCCACCTTC.

This CDR3 is CASSKGTEQPQHF. CDR3 coding DNA: TGTGCCAGCAGCAAAGGGACGGAGCAGCCCCAGCATTTT. The chain employs TRBV7-2 and TRBJ1-5; D perhaps matches TRBD1 (5 bases). The CDR3 spans 13 residues. Germline CDR1 reads SGHTA; CDR2 reads FQGNSA. The V end lost 5 bases, the J end lost 7 bases, and 12 bases lay between the germline ends.

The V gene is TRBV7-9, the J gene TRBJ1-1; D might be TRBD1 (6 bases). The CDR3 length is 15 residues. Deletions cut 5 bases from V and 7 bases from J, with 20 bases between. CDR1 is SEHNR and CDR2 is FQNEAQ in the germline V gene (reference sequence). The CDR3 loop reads CASSPWKGVENEAFF. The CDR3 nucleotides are TGTGCCAGCAGCCCCTGGAAGGGGGTTGAGAATGAAGCTTTCTTT. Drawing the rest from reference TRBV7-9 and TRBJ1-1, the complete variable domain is DTGVSQNPRHKITKRGQNVTFRCDPISEHNRLYWYRQTLGQGPEFLTYFQNEAQLEKSRLLSDRFSAERPKGSFSTLEIQRTEQGDSAMYLCASSPWKGVENEAFFGQGTRLTVV.

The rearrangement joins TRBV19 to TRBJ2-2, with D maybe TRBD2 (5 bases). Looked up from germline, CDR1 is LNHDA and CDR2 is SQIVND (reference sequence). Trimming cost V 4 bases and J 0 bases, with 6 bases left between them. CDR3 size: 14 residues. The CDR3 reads CASSRESNTGELFF. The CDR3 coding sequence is TGTGCCAGTAGTAGGGAGTCGAACACCGGGGAGCTGTTTTTT.

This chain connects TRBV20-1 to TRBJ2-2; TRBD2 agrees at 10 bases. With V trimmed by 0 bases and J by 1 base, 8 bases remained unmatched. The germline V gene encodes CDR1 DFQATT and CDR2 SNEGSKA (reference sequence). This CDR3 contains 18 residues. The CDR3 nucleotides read TGCAGTGCTAGAGATGTTCACGGACTAGCGGAGAACACCGGGGAGCTGTTTTTT. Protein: CSARDVHGLAENTGELFF.

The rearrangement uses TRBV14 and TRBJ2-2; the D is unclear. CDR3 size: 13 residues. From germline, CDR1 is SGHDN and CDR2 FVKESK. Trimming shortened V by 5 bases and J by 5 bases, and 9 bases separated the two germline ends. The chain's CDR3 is CASSVGWTGELFF. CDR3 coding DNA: TGTGCCAGCAGCGTAGGGTGGACCGGGGAGCTGTTTTTT.

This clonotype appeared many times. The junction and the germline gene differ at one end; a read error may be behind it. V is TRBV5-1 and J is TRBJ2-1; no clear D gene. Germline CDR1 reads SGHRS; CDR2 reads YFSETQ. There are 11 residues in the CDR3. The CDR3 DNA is TGTGCCAGCAGCTTAGGCGGTGAGCAGTTCTTC. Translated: CASSLGGEQFF.

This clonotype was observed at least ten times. CDR3 sequence (DNA): TGTGCCAGCAGTTTTGTGGAGGGCACTGAAGCTTTCTTT. Protein: CASSFVEGTEAFF. This chain joins TRBV28 and TRBJ1-1, with D uncertain. Deletions cut 3 bases from V and 4 bases from J, with 9 bases between. Germline assignment: CDR1 MDHEN and CDR2 SYDVKM. The CDR3 is 13 amino acids.

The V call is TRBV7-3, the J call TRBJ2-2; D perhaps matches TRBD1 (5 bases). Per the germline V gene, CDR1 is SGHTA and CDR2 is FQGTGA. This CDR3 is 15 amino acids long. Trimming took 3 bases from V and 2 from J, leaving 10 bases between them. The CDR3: CASSFVRTNTGELFF. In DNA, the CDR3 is TGTGCCAGCAGCTTCGTCAGGACAAACACCGGGGAGCTGTTTTTT.

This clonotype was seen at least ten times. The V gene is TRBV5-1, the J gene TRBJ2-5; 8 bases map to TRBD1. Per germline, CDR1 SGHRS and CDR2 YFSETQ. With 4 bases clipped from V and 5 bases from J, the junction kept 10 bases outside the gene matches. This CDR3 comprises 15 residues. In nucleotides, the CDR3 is TGCGCCAGCAGCACTCCAGGGGGCGGCGGGGAGACCCAGTACTTC. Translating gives CASSTPGGGGETQYF.

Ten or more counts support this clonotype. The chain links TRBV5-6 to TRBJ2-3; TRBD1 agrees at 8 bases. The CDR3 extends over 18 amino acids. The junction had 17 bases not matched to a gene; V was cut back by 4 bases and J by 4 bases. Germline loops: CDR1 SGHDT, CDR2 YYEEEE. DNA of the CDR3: TGTGCCAGCAGCGGGCGACCGACAGGGGTTTTATTCGCAGATACGCAGTATTTT. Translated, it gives CASSGRPTGVLFADTQYF.